One sample yielded the 12 T cell receptor beta chains listed below, sequenced in a study of cytomegalovirus exposure and HLA in healthy donors. It was with 60 Vbeta and 13 Jbeta primers that the PCR ran. Here immunoSEQ multiplex PCR was the method, and the copy in TCRdb shows in-frame clones only, minus some. This sample carries 150,000 to 200,000 clones, roughly 70% of them seen once, and the ten largest clones take approximately 3%. The sample was PBMCs. The receptors were sampled from a male donor in good health and CMV-seronegative.

The J gene is TRBJ2-3, the V gene TRBV7-2, with D maybe TRBD2 (5 bases). Per the germline V gene, CDR1 is SGHTA and CDR2 is FQGNSA. CDR3 size: 15 residues. Trimming took off 3 bases at V and 6 bases at J, with 16 bases between the two ends. The DNA of the CDR3 is TGTGCCAGCAGCTTCCTCGGGAATGGGAAGGATACGCAGTATTTT. The encoded protein is CASSFLGNGKDTQYF.

This clone came up a few times. This chain connects TRBV18 to TRBJ1-1; the D is unclear. Germline lookup yields CDR1 KGHSH and CDR2 LQKENI. The CDR3 covers 15 residues. V gave up 3 bases and J gave up 0 bases, with 11 bases separating them. The CDR3 bases are TGTGCCAGCTCACCTATGCGGCACATGAACACTGAAGCTTTCTTT. Encoded protein: CASSPMRHMNTEAFF. The variable domain in full, completed from reference TRBV18 and TRBJ1-1, reads NAGVMQNPRHLVRRRGQEARLRCSPMKGHSHVYWYRQLPEEGLKFMVYLQKENIIDESGMPKERFSAEFPKEGPSILRIQQVVRGDSAAYFCASSPMRHMNTEAFFGQGTRLTVV.

This clone has just one count. Here the CDR3 reads CASSLAEYSYEQYF. The CDR3 nucleotides are TGTGCCAGCAGCTTAGCGGAGTATAGCTACGAGCAGTACTTC. This rearrangement joins TRBV7-2 to TRBJ2-7; D gene ambiguous. Trimming left V 0 bases short and J 3 bases short, with 9 bases between. Germline V lookup: CDR1 SGHTA, CDR2 FQGNSA. The CDR3 consists of 14 residues.

The V gene is TRBV5-1, the J gene TRBJ2-1; D is perhaps TRBD2 (6 bases). The V gene's germline CDR1 is SGHRS and CDR2 YFSETQ. The CDR3 contains 14 residues. The V end lost 7 bases, the J end lost 3 bases, and 14 bases lay between the germline ends. The CDR3 here is CASDDGTVYNEQFF. In DNA, the CDR3 is TGCGCCAGCGACGACGGGACTGTCTACAATGAGCAGTTCTTC. Based on the CDR3 plus reference TRBV5-1 and TRBJ2-1, the full variable domain is KAGVTQTPRYLIKTRGQQVTLSCSPISGHRSVSWYQQTPGQGLQFLFEYFSETQRNKGNFPGRFSGRQFSNSRSEMNVSTLELGDSALYLCASDDGTVYNEQFFGPGTRLTVL.

The chain combines TRBV30 with TRBJ1-6, with D unresolved. CDR1 is GTSNPN, CDR2 SVGIG, per germline (reference sequence). V dropped 2 bases and J dropped 7 bases, with 9 bases sitting between them. The CDR3 contains 13 residues. The CDR3 sequence: CAWSTSGNSPLHF. For the CDR3, the DNA is TGTGCCTGGAGTACCTCCGGGAATTCACCCCTCCACTTT.

The chain couples TRBV18 to TRBJ2-3; D not certain. CDR3 length: 13 residues. Germline CDR1 reads KGHSH; CDR2 reads LQKENI. V lost 2 bases to trimming and J lost 1 base, with 4 bases between them. In DNA form, the CDR3 reads TGTGCCAGCTCACCATCTGGCACAGATACGCAGTATTTT. Its translation: CASSPSGTDTQYF.

This chain uses TRBV5-4 with TRBJ2-3; 13 bases match TRBD2. CDR1 and CDR2 (germline): SGHNT, YYREEE (reference sequence). V gave up 0 bases and J gave up 6 bases; unmatched junction bases: 4. This CDR3 has 16 amino acids. The CDR3 DNA sequence: TGTGCCAGCAGCTTGGCCACTAGCGGGGGGGCGGATACGCAGTATTTT. Residues: CASSLATSGGADTQYF.

DNA for the CDR3: TGTGCCTGGATTCGCAGGCATGGCTACACCTTC. Translating gives CAWIRRHGYTF. J is TRBJ1-2 and V is TRBV30, with D unclear. Germline V gives CDR1 GTSNPN, CDR2 SVGIG (reference sequence). V was clipped by 4 bases and J by 6 bases, with 9 bases between them. CDR3 length equals 11 residues.

The chain carries TRBV19 and TRBJ1-4; TRBD1 matches 8 bases. With 4 bases clipped from V and 6 bases from J, the junction kept 16 bases outside the gene matches. CDR1 and CDR2 from the germline V gene are LNHDA and SQIVND (reference sequence). The CDR3 length is 18 residues. The CDR3 reads CASSTSGILDRVDEKLFF. The CDR3 DNA reads as TGTGCCAGTAGTACCTCCGGTATTCTGGACAGGGTAGATGAAAAACTGTTTTTT.

The rearrangement links TRBV7-8 to TRBJ2-7, with a tentative D call TRBD2 (6 bases). The CDR3 loop spans 14 amino acids. V lost 1 base, J lost 2 bases, and 9 bases lay in between. Germline CDR1 SGHVS, CDR2 FQNEAQ. In nucleotides, the CDR3 is TGTGCCAGCAGCTTAGTGGGGGGACCCTACGAGCAGTACTTC. Its protein product is CASSLVGGPYEQYF.

The chain combines TRBV9 with TRBJ2-3, with a tentative D call TRBD1 (5 bases). The CDR3 extends over 12 amino acids. Germline V gene lookup returns CDR1 SGDLS and CDR2 YYNGEE. The V end was cut by 0 bases, the J end by 10 bases, with 9 bases between. CDR3 DNA sequence: TGTGCCAGCAGCGTAGCAGGGAACGCGCAGTATTTT. Translated, it gives CASSVAGNAQYF. Based on the CDR3 plus reference TRBV9 and TRBJ2-3, the full variable domain is DSGVTQTPKHLITATGQRVTLRCSPRSGDLSVYWYQQSLDQGLQFLIQYYNGEERAKGNILERFSAQQFPDLHSELNLSSLELGDSALYFCASSVAGNAQYFGPGTRLTVL.

This clone was detected only a few times. The V gene is TRBV4-1, the J gene TRBJ2-3; D remains ambiguous. V was trimmed by 0 bases and J by 3 bases, leaving 13 bases between them. From germline, CDR1 is MGHRA and CDR2 YSYEKL. The CDR3 totals 16 residues. CDR3 bases: TGCGCCAGCAGCCAAGAGCGCGGAGAAGGTACAGATACGCAGTATTTT. This encodes CASSQERGEGTDTQYF.